This is a list of T cell receptor beta chains from one sample in a study of identical twins. TCRdb re-called the 5' RACE reads with MiXCR, one entry per CDR3 protein. The sample shows roughly 1.6 million distinct CDR3 sequences, about 31% of them seen only once. Specimen: cord blood. The receptors were gathered from a newborn girl in good health. The CDR3 runs from the conserved cysteine through the conserved F or W. Fields, in order: V gene, J gene, D gene, clone size, CDR3 DNA, CDR3 protein. The D gene is left open where the match is weak. Rows give clone size only sometimes, using once, few, many, or a class for an expanded clone.

V gene: TRBV6-6; J gene: TRBJ1-2; D gene: TRBD1; clone size: .; CDR3 DNA: TGTGCCAGCAATTGGGACAGGGGTTGGAATGGCTACACCTTC; CDR3 protein: CASNWDRGWNGYTF
V gene: TRBV7-9; J gene: TRBJ1-6; D gene: TRBD1; clone size: few; CDR3 DNA: TGTGCCAGCAGCTTAGTCTCGGGACAGGTGAATTCACCCCTCCACTTT; CDR3 protein: CASSLVSGQVNSPLHF
V gene: TRBV29-1; J gene: TRBJ2-1; D gene: TRBD2; clone size: many; CDR3 DNA: TGCAGCGTACGACTAGCGGGACCTCAACTTAGAAATGAGCAGTTCTTC; CDR3 protein: CSVRLAGPQLRNEQFF
V gene: TRBV13; J gene: TRBJ1-5; D gene: .; clone size: .; CDR3 DNA: TGTGCCAGCAGCTCACGACACGATCAGCCCCAGCATTTT; CDR3 protein: CASSSRHDQPQHF
V gene: TRBV7-2; J gene: TRBJ2-7; D gene: .; clone size: many; CDR3 DNA: TGTGCCAGCAGCTTCAGGATCTCCTACGAGCAGTACTTC; CDR3 protein: CASSFRISYEQYF
V gene: TRBV5-1; J gene: TRBJ2-7; D gene: TRBD1; clone size: few; CDR3 DNA: TGCGCCAGCAGCCCGACACCCGACAGGGTCGAGCAGTACTTC; CDR3 protein: CASSPTPDRVEQYF
V gene: TRBV6-6; J gene: TRBJ2-1; D gene: TRBD2; clone size: .; CDR3 DNA: TGTGCCAGCAGTTACTCGATTAGGCTAGCGGGATCCAGAGAGCAGTTCTTC; CDR3 protein: CASSYSIRLAGSREQFF
V gene: TRBV20-1; J gene: TRBJ2-7; D gene: TRBD1; clone size: few; CDR3 DNA: TGCAGTGCTCTTACCAGGATGGGGACAGGGGGCCTTTACGAGCAGTACTTC; CDR3 protein: CSALTRMGTGGLYEQYF
V gene: TRBV12-3/TRBV12-4; J gene: TRBJ2-3; D gene: TRBD2; clone size: few; CDR3 DNA: TGTGCCAGCAGCGTTGGGACTAGCGTATCAGATACGCAGTATTTT; CDR3 protein: CASSVGTSVSDTQYF
V gene: TRBV7-8; J gene: TRBJ2-6; D gene: TRBD2; clone size: .; CDR3 DNA: TGTGCCAGCAGCTACCTTAGCGGGAGTGTCTCTGGGGCCAACGTCCTGACTTTC; CDR3 protein: CASSYLSGSVSGANVLTF
V gene: TRBV6-1; J gene: TRBJ2-7; D gene: .; clone size: .; CDR3 DNA: TGTGCCAGCAGTGGATTACAGGGGGGGAACTACTTTGAGCAGTACTTC; CDR3 protein: CASSGLQGGNYFEQYF
V gene: TRBV11-2; J gene: TRBJ2-7; D gene: .; clone size: .; CDR3 DNA: TGTGCCAGCAGCCTCACCTCGGGGCCCCTCTACGAGCAGTACTTC; CDR3 protein: CASSLTSGPLYEQYF
V gene: TRBV11-2; J gene: TRBJ2-1; D gene: .; clone size: few; CDR3 DNA: TGTGCCAGCAGCTTAGGGCGGACAAACTACAATGAGCAGTTCTTC; CDR3 protein: CASSLGRTNYNEQFF
V gene: TRBV7-6; J gene: TRBJ2-5; D gene: .; clone size: .; CDR3 DNA: TGTGCCAGCAGCCTGATCGGGGCCCCCCAAGAGACCCAGTACTTC; CDR3 protein: CASSLIGAPQETQYF
V gene: TRBV28; J gene: TRBJ2-1; D gene: TRBD1; clone size: few; CDR3 DNA: TGTGCCAGCAGTTTACTCGGACAGGGGATAGACAATGAGCAGTTCTTC; CDR3 protein: CASSLLGQGIDNEQFF
V gene: TRBV7-9; J gene: TRBJ2-3; D gene: .; clone size: .; CDR3 DNA: TGTGCCAGCAGCTCTCACTCCGGGGCAGATACGCAGTATTTT; CDR3 protein: CASSSHSGADTQYF
V gene: TRBV11-2; J gene: TRBJ2-3; D gene: TRBD2; clone size: .; CDR3 DNA: TGTGCCAGCCCTAGCGGGGGGGGCACAGATACGCAGTATTTT; CDR3 protein: CASPSGGGTDTQYF
V gene: TRBV3-1; J gene: TRBJ2-2; D gene: .; clone size: few; CDR3 DNA: TGTGCCAGCAGCCAAGTTGGTCGAAACACCGGGGAGCTGTTTTTT; CDR3 protein: CASSQVGRNTGELFF
V gene: TRBV28; J gene: TRBJ2-3; D gene: .; clone size: few; CDR3 DNA: TGTGCCAGCAGTTTGAGCCCGGGACTGAGAGGGGATACGCAGTATTTT; CDR3 protein: CASSLSPGLRGDTQYF
V gene: TRBV27; J gene: TRBJ2-5; D gene: TRBD2; clone size: few; CDR3 DNA: TGTGCCAGCAGTTTATCGGCCGGGACTAGCAGGGGGGTCCAGTACTTC; CDR3 protein: CASSLSAGTSRGVQYF
V gene: TRBV12-3/TRBV12-4; J gene: TRBJ2-1; D gene: .; clone size: .; CDR3 DNA: TGTGCCAGCAGTGGGCCCGGAGGCAATGAGCAGTTCTTC; CDR3 protein: CASSGPGGNEQFF
V gene: TRBV2; J gene: TRBJ2-1; D gene: .; clone size: few; CDR3 DNA: TGTGCCAGCAGTGAAGCGCTCTGGGGAAATGAGCAGTTCTTC; CDR3 protein: CASSEALWGNEQFF
V gene: TRBV7-9; J gene: TRBJ2-3; D gene: .; clone size: few; CDR3 DNA: TGTGCCAGCAGCTTAGTTACCCCTAGCACAGATACGCAGTATTTT; CDR3 protein: CASSLVTPSTDTQYF
V gene: TRBV7-8; J gene: TRBJ2-3; D gene: .; clone size: few; CDR3 DNA: TGTGCCAGCAGCTGGCCTGTGTTCACAGATACGCAGTATTTT; CDR3 protein: CASSWPVFTDTQYF
V gene: TRBV7-9; J gene: TRBJ2-7; D gene: .; clone size: few; CDR3 DNA: TGTGCCAGCAGCTTAGTCGCCAGTACCTACGAGCAGTACTTC; CDR3 protein: CASSLVASTYEQYF
V gene: TRBV3-1; J gene: TRBJ1-2; D gene: .; clone size: few; CDR3 DNA: TGTGCCAGCAGCCACTGGGACAAGCTTAACTATGGCTACACCTTC; CDR3 protein: CASSHWDKLNYGYTF
V gene: TRBV20-1; J gene: TRBJ2-5; D gene: TRBD1; clone size: .; CDR3 DNA: TGCAGTGCTATCGGGACAGCCGAAGAGACCCAGTACTTC; CDR3 protein: CSAIGTAEETQYF
V gene: TRBV25-1; J gene: TRBJ2-1; D gene: .; clone size: many; CDR3 DNA: TGTGCCAGCAGTGTTAGCGCTAGGAATGAGCAGTTCTTC; CDR3 protein: CASSVSARNEQFF
V gene: TRBV9; J gene: TRBJ2-5; D gene: .; clone size: .; CDR3 DNA: TGTGCCAGCAGCGGCCCTGGATCGGAGACCCAGTACTTC; CDR3 protein: CASSGPGSETQYF
V gene: TRBV6-6; J gene: TRBJ2-7; D gene: TRBD1; clone size: .; CDR3 DNA: TGTGCCAGCAGTTATCGTCAGGGGGCTTACGAGCAGTACTTC; CDR3 protein: CASSYRQGAYEQYF
V gene: TRBV12-3/TRBV12-4; J gene: TRBJ2-3; D gene: TRBD2; clone size: .; CDR3 DNA: TGTGCCAGCAGTTCGACTAGCGGGGAATCAGATACGCAGTATTTT; CDR3 protein: CASSSTSGESDTQYF
V gene: TRBV20-1; J gene: TRBJ1-4; D gene: .; clone size: few; CDR3 DNA: TGCAGTGCTAGTTGGAAAACCTTTAATGAAAAACTGTTTTTT; CDR3 protein: CSASWKTFNEKLFF
V gene: TRBV28; J gene: TRBJ2-5; D gene: TRBD2; clone size: .; CDR3 DNA: TGTGCCAGCAGTTCGACCCCTCCACTAGCGGTACAAGAGACCCAGTACTTC; CDR3 protein: CASSSTPPLAVQETQYF
V gene: TRBV10-3; J gene: TRBJ2-1; D gene: TRBD2; clone size: few; CDR3 DNA: TGTTCCATCAAGGAGGGAGGGAGCTCCTACAATGAGCAGTTCTTC; CDR3 protein: CSIKEGGSSYNEQFF
V gene: TRBV10-3; J gene: TRBJ2-3; D gene: .; clone size: few; CDR3 DNA: TGTGCCATCACTCCAGTGGCGGGCACAGATACGCAGTATTTT; CDR3 protein: CAITPVAGTDTQYF
V gene: TRBV29-1; J gene: TRBJ1-1; D gene: .; clone size: .; CDR3 DNA: TGCAGCGTTATGGGGGGCACTGGCACTGAAGCTTTCTTT; CDR3 protein: CSVMGGTGTEAFF
V gene: TRBV20-1; J gene: TRBJ2-7; D gene: .; clone size: few; CDR3 DNA: TGCAGTGCTAGCCAGGGACCCTACGAGCAGTACTTC; CDR3 protein: CSASQGPYEQYF